This TCR beta chain was captured by sequencing in a study of T-cell memory formation after mild COVID-19 (dated by TCRdb to the early 2020s). About the study as a whole: TCR sequence clusters from the two donors were found to be largely donor specific. In two donors, T-cell clones that expanded and contracted after mild COVID-19 were followed by sequencing TCRalpha and TCRbeta repertoires longitudinally. The cohort comprised two young, previously healthy adult volunteers, one female and one male. General conclusions and limits of the study: SARS-CoV-2 specificity was not confirmed for the second-wave clones peaking on day 37. From day 15 to 85, contracting clones showed balanced CD4/CD8 phenotypes, whereas a second wave of clones that expanded from day 15 to 37 leaned towards CD4+. Some responding clones were detected in pre-infection memory, which suggested that pre-existing cross-reactive memory T cells had joined the SARS-CoV-2 response. Contracting CD4+ clones turned up mainly in the CM and EM memory subsets, whereas EMRA was where CD8+ clones were enriched. The study included only a couple of mild cases, and larger cohorts that include severe cases with pre-infection samples were judged to be necessary.

Ficoll-Paque density gradient centrifugation was the method used to isolate PBMCs. Ten or more counts support this clonotype. Which antigen it targets is not known. No base quality information exists; no much larger clone differs at one position. Sequencing used an Illumina NovaSeq 6000. TCRalpha and TCRbeta cDNA libraries were constructed by 5'RACE with constant-segment primers, with sample barcodes and unique molecular identifiers being introduced. RNA was extracted from every sample with Trizol reagent. Libraries were amplified in two PCR steps, with a second sample barcode and Illumina TruSeq adapters added in the second step. Sequencing of the libraries was done on an Illumina NovaSeq, producing 2 x 150 bp paired-end reads. Under the source paper's analysis protocol: The reads were demultiplexed and collapsed into UMI-guided consensus sequences using migec v1.2.7. Using mixcr v2.1.11, UMI consensuses were aligned to TRA and TRB V and J templates and then assembled into clonotypes. Expanded or contracted clonotypes were those called significant by both edgeR and NoisET, with noise models trained on biological replicates. For edgeR calls, the cutoffs were a false discovery rate-adjusted p below 0.01 and a log2 fold-change threshold of 1. PCA with hierarchical clustering of max-normalized trajectories of the 1000 most abundant clonotypes was used as exploratory dynamics analysis. Separately sequenced CD4+ and CD8+ repertoires were used to assign the CD4 or CD8 phenotype of responding clones. The raw public data were reprocessed by TCRdb itself: fastp quality trimming at Q25, MiXCR clonotype calling, in-frame beta chains only. Identical CDR3 proteins give one entry, which carries the most common genes and DNA. These V and J calls rely on TCRdb rather than the paper's analysis. In this sample the table shows hundreds of thousands of distinct CDR3 sequences, about a fifth of which occur a single time. Of the sample, about 8.4% falls within the top ten clones.

The CDR3, cysteine through phenylalanine, is 19 amino acids long. The CDR3 DNA has 57 bases and is translated from base 1. For this chain, trimming is 6 bases at the V end and 3 bases at the J end, and the number of junction bases without a gene match is 22. The chain employs TRBV12-3 or TRBV12-4 and TRBJ2-7; 8 bases in the junction line up with TRBD2. This TCR derives from an adult woman who had mild COVID-19 (a few samples of this study predate the infection). The sample titles of this study are shuffled in the database, so cell type and time point are left out; the donor was told from shared clones. The source material was PBMCs or a T cell subset sorted from them (not recorded which). At the DNA level, the sequence is TGTGCCAGCAGCAACCCCCGAGCGGGGGCGCTCGGGTCTCTCTACGAGCAGTACTTC. It encodes CASSNPRAGALGSLYEQYF.